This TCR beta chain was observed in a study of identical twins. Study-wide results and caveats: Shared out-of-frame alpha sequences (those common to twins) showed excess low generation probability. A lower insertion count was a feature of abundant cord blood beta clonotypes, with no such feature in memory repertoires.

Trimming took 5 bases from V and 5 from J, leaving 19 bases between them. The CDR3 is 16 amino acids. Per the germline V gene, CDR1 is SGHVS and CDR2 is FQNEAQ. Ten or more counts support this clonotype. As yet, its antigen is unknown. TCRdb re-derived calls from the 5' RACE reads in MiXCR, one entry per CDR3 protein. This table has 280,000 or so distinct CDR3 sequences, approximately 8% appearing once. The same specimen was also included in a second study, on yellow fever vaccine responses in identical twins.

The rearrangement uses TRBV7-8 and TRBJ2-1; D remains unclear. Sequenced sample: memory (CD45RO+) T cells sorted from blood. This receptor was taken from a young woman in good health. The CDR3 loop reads CASSPRSQVLNNEQFF. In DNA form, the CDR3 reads TGTGCCAGCAGCCCCCGGTCGCAGGTGCTAAACAATGAGCAGTTCTTC.